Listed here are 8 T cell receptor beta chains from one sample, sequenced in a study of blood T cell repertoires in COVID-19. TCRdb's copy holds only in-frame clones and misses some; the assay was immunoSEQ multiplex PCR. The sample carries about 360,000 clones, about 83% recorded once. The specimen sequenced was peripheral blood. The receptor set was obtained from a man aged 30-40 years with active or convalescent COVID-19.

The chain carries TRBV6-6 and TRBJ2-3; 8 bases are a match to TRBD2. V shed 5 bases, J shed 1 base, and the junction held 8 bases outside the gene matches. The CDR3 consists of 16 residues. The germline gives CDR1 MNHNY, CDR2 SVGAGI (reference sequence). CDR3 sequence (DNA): TGTGCCAGCAGTCGGTTACGGCGGGAGGGCACAGATACGCAGTATTTT. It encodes CASSRLRREGTDTQYF.

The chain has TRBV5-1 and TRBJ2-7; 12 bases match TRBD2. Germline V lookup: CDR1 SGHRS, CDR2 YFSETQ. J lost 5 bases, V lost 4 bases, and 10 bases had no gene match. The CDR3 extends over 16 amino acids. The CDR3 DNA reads TGCGCCAGCAGCCCACAGGGACTAGCGGGTGGGGACGAGCAGTACTTC. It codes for CASSPQGLAGGDEQYF.

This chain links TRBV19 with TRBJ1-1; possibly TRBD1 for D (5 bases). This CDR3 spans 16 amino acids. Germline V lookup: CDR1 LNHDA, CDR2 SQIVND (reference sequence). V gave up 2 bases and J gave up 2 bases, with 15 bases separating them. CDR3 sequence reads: CASSIPSLRGNTEAFF. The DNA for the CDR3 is TGTGCCAGTAGTATACCCAGCCTAAGGGGAAACACTGAAGCTTTCTTT.

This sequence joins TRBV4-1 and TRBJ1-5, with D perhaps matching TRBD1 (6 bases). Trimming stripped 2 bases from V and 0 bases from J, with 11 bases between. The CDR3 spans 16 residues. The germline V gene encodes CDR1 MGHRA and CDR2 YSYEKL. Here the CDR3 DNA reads TGCGCCAGCAGCCAATCGGAGACAGGTAGCAATCAGCCCCAGCATTTT. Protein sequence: CASSQSETGSNQPQHF.

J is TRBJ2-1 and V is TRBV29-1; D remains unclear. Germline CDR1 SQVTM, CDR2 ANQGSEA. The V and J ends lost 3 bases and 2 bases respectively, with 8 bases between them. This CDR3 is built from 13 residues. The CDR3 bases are TGCAGCGTTGACATAGCCCCCTACAATGAGCAGTTCTTC. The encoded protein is CSVDIAPYNEQFF.

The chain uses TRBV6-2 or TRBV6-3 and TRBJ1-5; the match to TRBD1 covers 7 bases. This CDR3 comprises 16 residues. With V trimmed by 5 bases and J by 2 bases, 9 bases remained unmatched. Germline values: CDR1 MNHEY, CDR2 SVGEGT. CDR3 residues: CASSPYEQGRNQPQHF. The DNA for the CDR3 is TGTGCCAGCAGTCCATACGAACAGGGGCGCAATCAGCCCCAGCATTTT.

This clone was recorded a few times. CDR3 loop: CASSLHATGPNYGYTF. CDR3 nucleotides: TGTGCCAGCAGTTTACACGCAACGGGTCCTAACTATGGCTACACCTTC. The chain is built from TRBV27 and TRBJ1-2, with D uncertain. The CDR3 runs 16 residues. CDR1 is MNHEY, CDR2 SMNVEV, per germline (reference sequence). With 2 bases removed from V and 0 bases from J, the gap between germline ends came to 13 bases.

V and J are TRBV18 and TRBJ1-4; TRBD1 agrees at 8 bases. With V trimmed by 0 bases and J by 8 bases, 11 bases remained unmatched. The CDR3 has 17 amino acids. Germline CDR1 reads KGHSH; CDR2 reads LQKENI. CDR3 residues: CASSPPELWGQEEKLFF. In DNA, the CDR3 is TGTGCCAGCTCACCACCCGAATTATGGGGACAGGAGGAAAAACTGTTTTTT.